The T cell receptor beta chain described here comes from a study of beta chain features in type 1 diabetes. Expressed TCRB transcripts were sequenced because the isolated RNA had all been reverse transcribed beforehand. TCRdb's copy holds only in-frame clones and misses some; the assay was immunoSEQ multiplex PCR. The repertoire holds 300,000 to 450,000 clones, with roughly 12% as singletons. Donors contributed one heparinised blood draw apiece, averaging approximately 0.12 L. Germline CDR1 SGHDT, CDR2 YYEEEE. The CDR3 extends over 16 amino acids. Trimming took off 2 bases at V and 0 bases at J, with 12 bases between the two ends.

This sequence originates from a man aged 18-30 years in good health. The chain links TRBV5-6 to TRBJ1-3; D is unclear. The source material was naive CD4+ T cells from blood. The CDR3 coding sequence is TGTGCCAGCAGCTTCGGACTGTCCCGCTCTGGAAACACCATATATTTT. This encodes CASSFGLSRSGNTIYF.